This T cell receptor (beta chain) came from a study of cytomegalovirus exposure and HLA in healthy donors. Study information: As an earlier analysis found, around 190 million T cells yielded some 120 million unique TCR beta sequences.

In the case of this clone: Antigen: not known.

The ends were cut back, 4 bases at V and 0 bases at J, with 7 bases in the middle. CDR3 length equals 13 residues. Germline-derived CDR1 and CDR2 are SGDLS and YYNGEE. Study-level findings and limits: Per a prior analysis, the majority of TCR beta V segments were productive roughly 90% or roughly 30% of the time.

PCR involved 60 Vbeta and 13 Jbeta primers. Assay: immunoSEQ multiplex PCR; the TCRdb copy retains only in-frame clones and omits some. The table shows about 120,000 clones, with 15% occurring only once. This sequence was found in a woman between 18 and 29 years old in good health and CMV-seronegative. The sequencing sample was made of PBMCs. The chain employs TRBV9 and TRBJ2-5; D is undetermined. The CDR3 DNA sequence: TGTGCCAGCAGCCCCCAGGACCAAGAGACCCAGTACTTC. Protein sequence: CASSPQDQETQYF. Filled out from reference TRBV9 and TRBJ2-5, the complete variable domain reads DSGVTQTPKHLITATGQRVTLRCSPRSGDLSVYWYQQSLDQGLQFLIQYYNGEERAKGNILERFSAQQFPDLHSELNLSSLELGDSALYFCASSPQDQETQYFGPGTRLLVL.